The 8 T cell receptor beta chains listed next were all sequenced from one sample in a study of T cell changes during pregnancy in multiple sclerosis (dated 2019 in TCRdb). Preparation of the library involved the immunoSEQ multiplex PCR assay. TCRdb mirrors the immuneACCESS table, restricted to in-frame sequences. Some clones are absent from its copies; in checked studies, under half trace to an unresolved V gene, and the reason for the others is unknown. Present in this sample are some 40,000 clones, almost 95% of which were seen just once. The top ten constitute around 1.3% of the sample. The sample was peripheral blood. These receptors were obtained from a female donor with multiple sclerosis, enrolled in a pregnancy study.

This chain uses TRBV7-9 with TRBJ2-2; D perhaps matches TRBD2 (6 bases). With 5 bases removed from V and 2 bases from J, the gap between germline ends came to 15 bases. Germline assignment: CDR1 SEHNR and CDR2 FQNEAQ (reference sequence). This CDR3 has 16 residues. CDR3 loop: CASSEPGLTNTGELFF. CDR3 nucleotide sequence: TGTGCCAGCAGCGAGCCGGGACTCACTAACACCGGGGAGCTGTTTTTT.

This clone was observed once. The CDR3: CASKAVPDLYGYTF. The CDR3 nucleotides read TGTGCCAGTAAGGCAGTCCCGGATCTCTATGGCTACACCTTC. The chain has TRBV19 and TRBJ1-2, with no clear D. The V gene's germline CDR1 is LNHDA and CDR2 SQIVND (reference sequence). The V end was cut by 7 bases, the J end by 4 bases, with 16 bases between. This CDR3 has 14 amino acids.

CDR3 nucleotides: TGTGCCAGCAGCCTCATGGGGGGAAGGGACAATGAGCAGTTCTTC. Its translation: CASSLMGGRDNEQFF. The rearrangement links TRBV7-2 to TRBJ2-1, with D maybe TRBD2 (6 bases). From germline, CDR1 is SGHTA and CDR2 FQGNSA. V lost 5 bases and J lost 5, with 16 bases in between. This CDR3 comprises 15 residues.

V gene TRBV6-1 combines with J gene TRBJ1-3, with unresolved D. V was cut by 2 bases and J by 10 bases, with 9 bases left in between. This CDR3 is built from 12 residues. The germline CDR1 and CDR2 sequences are MNHNS and SASEGT. Here the CDR3 reads CASSEMMGTIYF. DNA of the CDR3: TGTGCCAGCAGTGAAATGATGGGGACCATATATTTT.

This clone was seen a single time. The CDR3 DNA reads TGCGCCAGCAGCCAAGGGGGGCTAGCGGGATTCTACAATGAGCAGTTCTTC. This codes for CASSQGGLAGFYNEQFF. The rearrangement links TRBV4-1 to TRBJ2-1; 9 nucleotides align to TRBD2. The V segment lost 1 base and the J segment 3 bases; nucleotides outside the gene matches: 7. CDR3 length: 17 residues. The V gene's germline CDR1 is MGHRA and CDR2 YSYEKL.

This chain uses TRBV6-5 with TRBJ2-1, with 7 bases that match TRBD2. J lost 4 bases, V lost 0 bases, and 3 bases had no gene match. The germline V gene has CDR1 MNHEY and CDR2 SVGAGI. The CDR3 totals 15 residues. CDR3 bases: TGTGCCAGCAGTTACTCCGGGGGGTTATACAATGAGCAGTTCTTC. Protein product: CASSYSGGLYNEQFF.

The chain couples TRBV25-1 to TRBJ1-1; no firm D call. CDR3 size: 14 residues. Looked up from germline, CDR1 is MGHDK and CDR2 is SYGVNS. With 3 bases removed from V and 1 base from J, the gap between germline ends came to 9 bases. CDR3 residues: CASSEHQENTEAFF. The CDR3 DNA reads as TGTGCCAGCAGTGAGCATCAAGAGAACACTGAAGCTTTCTTT.

The genes are TRBV18 and TRBJ2-4, with TRBD2 as a possible D gene (6 bases). Per the germline V gene, CDR1 is KGHSH and CDR2 is LQKENI. V shed 5 bases and J shed 5 bases, with 13 bases lying between them. The CDR3 has 14 amino acids. The CDR3 region has the DNA TGTGCCAGCTCAACAGGACCGGGAGAAAACATTCAGTACTTC. This encodes CASSTGPGENIQYF.